Detailed here is one T cell receptor (beta chain). Antigen specificity is unknown. This entry is derived from a study of CD4+ T cells in melanoma. Notes on the study in general: Reportedly, melanoma neoantigen-specific CD4+ T cells showed varied differentiation states. CD8+ T cell, macrophage and B cell function reportedly correlated with neoantigen-specific CD4+ T cells.

Trimming shortened V by 2 bases and J by 0 bases, and 13 bases separated the two germline ends. This CDR3 spans 16 amino acids. Germline V lookup: CDR1 SGHVS, CDR2 FQNEAQ. The table came from immunoSEQ multiplex PCR; TCRdb's copy has only in-frame clones and leaves some out. The sample consists of some 10,000 clones, about 70% of them appearing once. The source of this sequence is a human donor with melanoma. Sequenced material: cells from a culture (not recorded whether cultured in vitro). This chain connects TRBV7-8 to TRBJ1-1; no clear D gene. The CDR3, as DNA: TGTGCCAGCAGCTTATCTCAGGCGAGAATGAACACTGAAGCTTTCTTT. Its protein is CASSLSQARMNTEAFF.